The 29 T cell receptor beta chains presented below share a single source sample, sequenced in a study of blood T cell repertoires in COVID-19. Some clones are missing from TCRdb's copy, which holds only in-frame ones; the method was immunoSEQ multiplex PCR. The sample contains over 55,000 clones, roughly 82% of which appear only once. Sequencing was performed on peripheral blood. The receptor set was obtained from a woman in her sixties or seventies with acute or convalescent COVID-19.

The rearrangement uses TRBV4-3 and TRBJ1-1; TRBD1 matches at 8 bases. The CDR3 sequence is 15 residues long. Germline CDR1 and CDR2: LGHNA and YSLEER. J was trimmed by 1 base and V by 2 bases; bases with no gene match: 3. The CDR3 reads CASSQSTGGNTEAFF. The CDR3 coding sequence is TGCGCCAGCAGCCAAAGTACAGGGGGGAACACTGAAGCTTTCTTT.

The chain joins TRBV5-6 to TRBJ1-2; D might be TRBD1 (6 bases). Trimming pared 0 bases from V and 4 bases from J, leaving 10 bases between. CDR1 SGHDT and CDR2 YYEEEE come from the germline V gene. The CDR3 extends over 14 amino acids. CDR3 DNA: TGTGCCAGCAGCTTGGACCAGACAGGCTATGGCTACACCTTC. Protein sequence: CASSLDQTGYGYTF.

This clone appeared once. This rearrangement joins TRBV27 to TRBJ1-6; TRBD1 might be the D (5 bases). Trimming shortened V by 5 bases and J by 10 bases, and 15 bases separated the two germline ends. This CDR3 is 14 amino acids long. Germline V lookup: CDR1 MNHEY, CDR2 SMNVEV (reference sequence). DNA of the CDR3: TGTGCCAGCAGTCCCCGGACAAGGAAATCACCCCTCCACTTT. This encodes CASSPRTRKSPLHF.

The CDR3 DNA follows: TGTGCCAGCAGTTTCGGGAGCTCCTACGAGCAGTACTTC. It encodes CASSFGSSYEQYF. V gene TRBV3-1 (or the pseudogene TRBV3-2) combines with J gene TRBJ2-7; weak D call: TRBD2 (6 bases). The germline V and J ends were trimmed by 6 bases and 0 bases, with 9 bases remaining between them. CDR1 is LGHDT and CDR2 is YNNKEL in the germline V gene (reference sequence). The CDR3 runs to 13 residues.

V usage is TRBV29-1 and J usage is TRBJ2-5; unclear D gene. The CDR3 sequence is 11 residues long. Looked up from germline, CDR1 is SQVTM and CDR2 is ANQGSEA. The V end was cut by 6 bases, the J end by 5 bases, with 10 bases between. The CDR3 bases are TGCAGCGTGATTCTTGCGGAGACCCAGTACTTC. It translates to CSVILAETQYF.

This chain joins TRBV5-4 and TRBJ2-5; 9 bases agree with TRBD2. The germline V gene has CDR1 SGHNT and CDR2 YYREEE (reference sequence). The V gene end was trimmed by 6 bases and the J gene end by 6 bases; junction bases not matched to a gene: 12. The CDR3 is 15 amino acids. The CDR3 protein is CASTLSSGLAQTQYF. DNA of the CDR3: TGTGCCAGCACTCTTAGTTCGGGACTAGCACAGACCCAGTACTTC.

V usage is TRBV6-1 and J usage is TRBJ2-3, with TRBD2 as a possible D gene (7 bases). Germline loops: CDR1 MNHNS, CDR2 SASEGT. The CDR3 extends over 15 amino acids. Trimming removed 9 bases from V and 2 bases from J, with 18 bases in between. This CDR3 reads CASSIGGANTDTQYF. DNA of the CDR3: TGTGCCAGTTCTATTGGGGGGGCCAACACAGATACGCAGTATTTT.

The V gene is TRBV19, the J gene TRBJ2-3; 9 positions agree with TRBD2. The CDR3 runs 16 residues. CDR1 is LNHDA, CDR2 SQIVND, per germline (reference sequence). The J segment lost 6 bases and the V segment lost 2 bases, leaving 9 bases of the junction unmatched. This CDR3 reads CASSIMASGAGDTQYF. For the CDR3, the DNA is TGTGCCAGTAGTATAATGGCTAGCGGGGCCGGGGATACGCAGTATTTT.

This chain links TRBV3-1 (or the pseudogene TRBV3-2) with TRBJ2-7, with 7 bases aligning to TRBD1. The CDR3 spans 15 residues. The germline gives CDR1 LGHDT, CDR2 YNNKEL (reference sequence). Unmatched junction bases numbered 12, after V lost 7 bases and J lost 3 bases. This CDR3 reads CASTLGTGEIYEQYF. DNA of the CDR3: TGTGCCAGCACCTTAGGAACAGGGGAAATCTACGAGCAGTACTTC.

The chain is built from TRBV4-3 and TRBJ1-5, with TRBD1 as a possible D gene (5 bases). V was cut by 1 base and J by 0 bases, with 7 bases left in between. The CDR3 totals 15 residues. The germline gives CDR1 LGHNA, CDR2 YSLEER. The CDR3: CASSQGQFSNQPQHF. CDR3 DNA: TGCGCCAGCAGCCAAGGACAGTTTAGCAATCAGCCCCAGCATTTT.

The genes are TRBV30 and TRBJ2-2; D is unresolved. The CDR3 length is 16 residues. V was cut by 0 bases and J by 2 bases, with 13 bases left in between. Germline CDR1 and CDR2: GTSNPN and SVGIG (reference sequence). The CDR3, as DNA: TGTGCCTGGAGTGTAATACAGAAAACAAACACCGGGGAGCTGTTTTTT. Residues: CAWSVIQKTNTGELFF.

V is TRBV25-1 and J is TRBJ1-4; D is undetermined. V was cut by 5 bases and J by 0 bases, with 13 bases left in between. CDR1 MGHDK and CDR2 SYGVNS come from the germline V gene. This CDR3 comprises 16 residues. The CDR3 DNA reads as TGTGCCAGCAGTCTACGGAGGGAGGCAACTAATGAAAAACTGTTTTTT. This sequence encodes CASSLRREATNEKLFF. Looking up the rest from reference TRBV25-1 and TRBJ1-4 gives the full variable domain: EADIYQTPRYLVIGTGKKITLECSQTMGHDKMYWYQQDPGMELHLIHYSYGVNSTEKGDLSSESTVSRIRTEHFPLTLESARPSHTSQYLCASSLRREATNEKLFFGSGTQLSVL.

The V call is TRBV5-8, the J call TRBJ2-3; D may be TRBD2 (5 bases). Between the trimmed V and J ends, which lost 4 bases and 0 bases, there was a span of 15 bases. The V gene's germline CDR1 is SGHTS and CDR2 YDEGEE. The CDR3 covers 16 residues. CDR3 in DNA: TGTGCCAGCAGCAACGCACGGGGAGCTAGCACAGATACGCAGTATTTT. It codes for CASSNARGASTDTQYF.

This clone was detected a few times. V is TRBV7-9 and J is TRBJ1-2, with 7 positions matching TRBD1. V lost 5 bases and J lost 8; bases outside the gene matches: 8. Germline loops: CDR1 SEHNR, CDR2 FQNEAQ (reference sequence). The CDR3 runs to 13 residues. In DNA, the CDR3 is TGTGCCAGCAGCGGATTCTCAGGGGGAGGCTACACCTTC. It codes for CASSGFSGGGYTF.

V gene TRBV5-1 combines with J gene TRBJ1-6, with 8 positions matching TRBD1. Germline V lookup: CDR1 SGHRS, CDR2 YFSETQ. V shed 5 bases, J shed 7 bases, and the junction held 17 bases outside the gene matches. CDR3 length: 18 residues. CDR3 residues: CASRGTGELESYNSPLHF. The CDR3 DNA reads as TGCGCCAGCAGGGGGACAGGAGAATTGGAATCTTACAATTCACCCCTCCACTTT.

The V and J genes are TRBV30 and TRBJ2-3; D remains ambiguous. This CDR3 contains 14 residues. Germline-derived CDR1 and CDR2 are GTSNPN and SVGIG (reference sequence). V shed 0 bases and J shed 6 bases, with 13 bases lying between them. The DNA for the CDR3 is TGTGCCTGGAGTGTAGCCGGGTTGCGGGATACGCAGTATTTT. Translating it yields CAWSVAGLRDTQYF.

The chain combines TRBV18 with TRBJ1-1; maybe TRBD1 (5 bases). The CDR3 spans 13 residues. Trimming removed 11 bases at V and 2 bases at J, with 15 bases between. The germline V gene encodes CDR1 KGHSH and CDR2 LQKENI. The chain's CDR3 is CAAGGGRNTEAFF. The CDR3 bases are TGTGCCGCTGGGGGGGGAAGAAACACTGAAGCTTTCTTT.

CDR3 residues: CASSQDRGGTGYTEAFF. CDR3 coding DNA: TGCGCCAGCAGCCAAGATCGAGGGGGGACAGGGTACACTGAAGCTTTCTTT. The rearrangement uses TRBV4-1 and TRBJ1-1; 9 bases are shared with TRBD1. Germline CDR1 is MGHRA and CDR2 is YSYEKL. The trim removed 0 bases at V and 3 bases at J, leaving 8 bases unmatched. The CDR3 totals 17 residues.

This chain joins TRBV9 and TRBJ2-5; D perhaps matches TRBD2 (5 bases). CDR1 is SGDLS, CDR2 YYNGEE, per germline. This CDR3 region has 13 residues. V lost 4 bases and J lost 5, with 12 bases in between. The CDR3 DNA is TGTGCCAGCAGCCCCGGGAACACGGAGACCCAGTACTTC. Encoded protein: CASSPGNTETQYF.

V usage is TRBV10-3 and J usage is TRBJ2-2; D is undetermined. V dropped 0 bases and J dropped 6 bases, with 14 bases sitting between them. The CDR3 has 16 amino acids. CDR1 and CDR2 from the germline V gene are ENHRY and SYGVKD. The CDR3 nucleotides are TGTGCCATCAGTGAGTCGGCCAGGTCGGATTCCGGGGAGCTGTTTTTT. Translating gives CAISESARSDSGELFF.

The V gene is TRBV6-7, the J gene TRBJ2-7; D unresolved. TRBV6-7 is assigned to the ORF class and has an uncertain function. Between the trimmed V and J ends, which lost 6 bases and 2 bases, there was a span of 14 bases. The CDR3 spans 14 residues. CDR3 amino acids: CASRQQFTTYEQYF. In nucleotides, the CDR3 is TGTGCCAGCAGGCAACAGTTCACGACCTACGAGCAGTACTTC.

The chain combines TRBV3-1 (or the pseudogene TRBV3-2) with TRBJ2-2; a weak D match, TRBD2 (5 bases). This CDR3 contains 15 residues. Germline V gene data show CDR1 as LGHDT and CDR2 as YNNKEL (reference sequence). V was trimmed by 1 base and J by 7 bases, leaving 13 bases between them. The CDR3 sequence: CASSQAIGLGGELFF. The CDR3 coding sequence is TGTGCCAGCAGCCAAGCCATAGGACTTGGCGGGGAGCTGTTTTTT.

This clone has a single count. The chain has TRBV6-2 or TRBV6-3 and TRBJ2-1, with 15 bases matching TRBD2. The V gene end was trimmed by 2 bases and the J gene end by 10 bases; junction bases not matched to a gene: 6. Germline-derived CDR1 and CDR2 are MNHEY and SVGEGT. There are 16 residues in the CDR3. The CDR3 region has the DNA TGTGCCAGCAGTTACCCGGGACTAGCGGGGGGTTCGGAGCAGTTCTTC. Translation gives CASSYPGLAGGSEQFF.

This sequence joins TRBV11-3 and TRBJ2-7, with 9 positions matching TRBD1. The CDR3 spans 15 residues. Germline loops: CDR1 SGHNT, CDR2 YENEEA. V dropped 5 bases and J dropped 2; count of bases not matched to a gene: 7. CDR3 DNA sequence: TGTGCCAGCAGCCCCGGGACAGGGAGGACCTACGAGCAGTACTTC. Translated: CASSPGTGRTYEQYF.

The V and J genes are TRBV6-5 and TRBJ1-2; 7 bases agree with TRBD1. J was trimmed by 2 bases and V by 5 bases; bases with no gene match: 2. The CDR3 is 13 amino acids. Germline lookup yields CDR1 MNHEY and CDR2 SVGAGI. The CDR3 protein is CASSRQGNYGYTF. The CDR3 coding sequence is TGTGCCAGCAGTCGACAGGGAAACTATGGCTACACCTTC.

This chain uses TRBV4-1 with TRBJ1-5; 8 nucleotides match TRBD1. The V gene's germline CDR1 is MGHRA and CDR2 YSYEKL. CDR3 length: 15 residues. Germline trimming cut 4 bases from V and 6 bases from J; bases unmatched to any gene: 8. The CDR3 DNA reads as TGCGCCAGCAGCCTCGCGGACAGGGACGGTCAGCCCCAGCATTTT. Its translation is CASSLADRDGQPQHF.

This rearrangement joins TRBV3-1 (or the pseudogene TRBV3-2) to TRBJ1-1, with 7 bases fitting TRBD1. The CDR3 length is 14 residues. Germline V gene sequence: CDR1 LGHDT, CDR2 YNNKEL (reference sequence). The V gene end was trimmed by 1 base and the J gene end by 2 bases; junction bases not matched to a gene: 1. The CDR3 sequence: CASSQGTGNTEAFF. CDR3 sequence (DNA): TGTGCCAGCAGCCAAGGGACAGGCAACACTGAAGCTTTCTTT.

The chain employs TRBV28 and TRBJ1-2, with no clear D. This CDR3 contains 13 residues. Germline CDR1 reads MDHEN; CDR2 reads SYDVKM. V was clipped by 4 bases and J by 8 bases, with 14 bases between them. CDR3: CASSSRSWSGYTF. In DNA, the CDR3 is TGTGCCAGCAGTTCCCGCAGTTGGAGCGGCTACACCTTC.

The gene calls are TRBV29-1 and TRBJ1-1, with D unresolved. Per germline, CDR1 SQVTM and CDR2 ANQGSEA. The CDR3 has 11 amino acids. The V end lost 5 bases, the J end lost 6 bases, and 10 bases lay between the germline ends. The CDR3 protein is CSVRRSAEAFF. The DNA of the CDR3 is TGCAGCGTTCGCAGGTCGGCTGAAGCTTTCTTT.